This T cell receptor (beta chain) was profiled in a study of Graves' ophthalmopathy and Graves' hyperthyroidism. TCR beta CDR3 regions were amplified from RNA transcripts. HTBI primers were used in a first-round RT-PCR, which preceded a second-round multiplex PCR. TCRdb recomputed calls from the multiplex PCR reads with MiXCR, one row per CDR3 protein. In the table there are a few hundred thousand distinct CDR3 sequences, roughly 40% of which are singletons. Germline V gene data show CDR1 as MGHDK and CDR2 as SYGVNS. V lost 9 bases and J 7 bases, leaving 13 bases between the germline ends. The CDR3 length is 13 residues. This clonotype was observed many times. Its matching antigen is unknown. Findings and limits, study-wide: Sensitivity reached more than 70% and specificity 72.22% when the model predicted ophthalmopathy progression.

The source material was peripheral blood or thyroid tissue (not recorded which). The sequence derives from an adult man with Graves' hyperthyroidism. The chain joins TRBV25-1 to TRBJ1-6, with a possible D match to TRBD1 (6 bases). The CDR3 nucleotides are TGTGCCAGTCACAGGGTGAGGAATTCACCCCTCCACTTT. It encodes CASHRVRNSPLHF.